This T cell receptor (beta chain) was observed in a study of blood T cell repertoires in COVID-19. Study summary: Italy, Spain and the United States were the sources of the convalescent and acute COVID-19 samples. From T cells, B-cell-depleted T cells, or PBMCs came the material, which was cDNA or gDNA.

Original processing methods: Estimation of nucleated cell counts was performed using reference gene primer amplification. Clones were sequenced by immunoSEQ multiplex PCR, and TCRdb holds only the in-frame ones, with some missing. V and J calls and clone size are given by that table; D and trimming were obtained from the DNA. The sample lists under 200,000 clones, roughly 77% seen once, with approximately 7% in the top ten. Germline values: CDR1 MNHEY, CDR2 SVGEGT. V was shortened by 5 bases and J by 1 base, with 20 bases between the two germline ends. This CDR3 region has 17 residues. The chain employs TRBV6-2 or TRBV6-3 and TRBJ1-1; TRBD1 might be the D (6 bases). The sample comprised peripheral blood. The TCR was taken from a man in his 70s with active or convalescent COVID-19. CDR3: CASSGDVQGIGNTEAFF. The CDR3 DNA is TGTGCCAGCAGTGGGGACGTACAGGGTATCGGGAACACTGAAGCTTTCTTT.